Below, 25 T cell receptor beta chains from the same sample are listed, as sequenced in a study of blood T cell repertoires in COVID-19. Profiling relied on immunoSEQ multiplex PCR, and the TCRdb table lists in-frame clones only, not all of them. The sample contains 250,000 to 300,000 clones, roughly nine tenths of which appear only once. Material for sequencing was peripheral blood. The receptor set was obtained from a man aged 45-65 years with acute or convalescent COVID-19.

The chain has TRBV3-1 (or the pseudogene TRBV3-2) and TRBJ2-7, with 13 bases identical to TRBD2. Germline CDR1 and CDR2: LGHDT and YNNKEL (reference sequence). The CDR3 is 15 amino acids. The ends lost 4 bases at V and 2 bases at J; junction bases unmatched: 2. In nucleotides, the CDR3 is TGTGCCAGCAGCCTCGGACTAGCGGGGGCCTACGAGCAGTACTTC. Its translation: CASSLGLAGAYEQYF.

This clone was observed a few times. This chain links TRBV10-2 with TRBJ2-1; D gene ambiguous. The CDR3 contains 14 residues. V shed 5 bases and J shed 3 bases, with 11 bases lying between them. Per the germline V gene, CDR1 is WSHSY and CDR2 is SAAADI. This chain's CDR3 is CASSSPSFYNEQFF. In DNA, the CDR3 is TGCGCCAGCAGTTCCCCGTCCTTCTACAATGAGCAGTTCTTC.

J is TRBJ1-1 and V is TRBV6-5; D is possibly TRBD1 (5 bases). From germline, CDR1 is MNHEY and CDR2 SVGAGI. V gave up 2 bases and J gave up 5 bases, with 9 bases separating them. The CDR3 contains 13 residues. DNA for the CDR3: TGTGCCAGCAGTTACGTTAGGGGAACTGAAGCTTTCTTT. Translating it yields CASSYVRGTEAFF.

The CDR3 loop is CASSHLVSQETQYF. CDR3 nucleotides: TGTGCCAGCAGCCATCTAGTCAGCCAAGAGACCCAGTACTTC. The rearrangement joins TRBV7-8 to TRBJ2-5; D not certain. V was trimmed by 5 bases and J by 1 base, leaving 11 bases between them. This CDR3 contains 14 residues. Germline CDR1 SGHVS, CDR2 FQNEAQ.

The chain uses TRBV12-5 and TRBJ2-3; D is undetermined. This CDR3 spans 12 amino acids. V lost 5 bases to trimming and J lost 2 bases, with 5 bases between them. Germline loops: CDR1 LGHNT, CDR2 FRNRAP. CDR3 loop: CASGTYTDTQYF. Written as DNA, the CDR3 is TGTGCTAGTGGTACTTACACAGATACGCAGTATTTT.

This chain links TRBV7-2 with TRBJ2-1, with D possibly TRBD2 on 5 matching bases. Germline CDR1 SGHTA, CDR2 FQGNSA. V was pared by 4 bases and J by 5 bases, with 6 bases between. The CDR3 has 12 amino acids. The chain's CDR3 is CASSSRDNEQFF. The CDR3, as DNA: TGTGCCAGCAGCTCGCGGGACAATGAGCAGTTCTTC.

V usage is TRBV5-1 and J usage is TRBJ2-4; 7 bases align to TRBD1. Germline lookup yields CDR1 SGHRS and CDR2 YFSETQ. The CDR3 consists of 18 residues. Trimming cost V 7 bases and J 2 bases; bases outside gene matches: 18. The CDR3 is CASGPTPGTVQPKNIQYF. The CDR3 DNA reads as TGCGCCAGCGGACCCACGCCCGGGACAGTCCAACCCAAAAACATTCAGTACTTC.

This clone was found once. The chain couples TRBV13 to TRBJ1-1; D gene uncertain. Trimming left V 1 base short and J 0 bases short, with 9 bases between. This CDR3 comprises 15 residues. CDR1 is PRHDT and CDR2 is FYEKMQ in the germline V gene (reference sequence). CDR3 sequence reads: CASSLAGRMNTEAFF. CDR3 nucleotide sequence: TGTGCCAGCAGCTTAGCTGGCCGCATGAACACTGAAGCTTTCTTT.

The CDR3 loop is CASSLQGSYNSPLHF. The CDR3 DNA reads as TGTGCCAGCAGCCTACAGGGATCCTATAATTCACCCCTCCACTTT. This sequence joins TRBV11-2 and TRBJ1-6, with D maybe TRBD1 (6 bases). The CDR3 consists of 15 residues. Looked up from germline, CDR1 is SGHAT and CDR2 is FQNNGV. Deletions cut 5 bases from V and 1 base from J, with 9 bases between.

The V gene is TRBV7-8, the J gene TRBJ2-7; D perhaps matches TRBD1 (5 bases). V was clipped by 1 base and J by 12 bases, with 16 bases between them. Per the germline V gene, CDR1 is SGHVS and CDR2 is FQNEAQ. The CDR3 sequence is 13 residues long. The CDR3 protein is CASSLDWQGVGYF. The CDR3 DNA reads as TGTGCCAGCAGCTTAGACTGGCAGGGCGTGGGGTACTTC.

The chain carries TRBV23-1 and TRBJ2-1; D unclear. TRBV23-1 is assigned to the ORF class and has an uncertain function. With 7 bases removed from V and 5 bases from J, the gap between germline ends came to 15 bases. The CDR3 is 14 amino acids. The CDR3 reads CASTSRVPHNEQFF. Written as DNA, the CDR3 is TGCGCCAGCACCTCACGGGTCCCCCACAATGAGCAGTTCTTC.

V and J are TRBV18 and TRBJ2-6, with a possible D match to TRBD1 (5 bases). Germline V gives CDR1 KGHSH, CDR2 LQKENI. The CDR3 extends over 17 amino acids. Trimming took 0 bases from V and 0 from J, leaving 9 bases between them. In DNA, the CDR3 is TGTGCCAGCTCACCACCGAAGGGGTCCTCTGGGGCCAACGTCCTGACTTTC. Translated, it gives CASSPPKGSSGANVLTF.

The V gene is TRBV7-9, the J gene TRBJ2-5; 8 bases are a match to TRBD1. Germline assignment: CDR1 SEHNR and CDR2 FQNEAQ (reference sequence). Trimming cost V 4 bases and J 5 bases; bases outside gene matches: 6. The CDR3 sequence is 14 residues long. CDR3 in amino acids: CASSSTGASETQYF. CDR3 DNA: TGTGCCAGCAGCTCGACAGGGGCTTCCGAGACCCAGTACTTC.

This chain links TRBV5-1 with TRBJ2-7; D possibly corresponds to TRBD2 (5 bases). Trimming shortened V by 4 bases and J by 2 bases, and 13 bases separated the two germline ends. The germline V gene has CDR1 SGHRS and CDR2 YFSETQ. CDR3 length: 14 amino acids. CDR3 region: CASSIQRSTYEQYF. CDR3 bases: TGCGCCAGCAGCATCCAGCGGAGCACCTACGAGCAGTACTTC.

The V and J genes are TRBV18 and TRBJ2-7, with 10 positions matching TRBD1. V trimming: 3 bases; J trimming: 3 bases; junction bases outside the gene matches: 5. The V gene's germline CDR1 is KGHSH and CDR2 LQKENI. This CDR3 has 15 amino acids. The CDR3 loop is CASSPEGQGIYEQYF. DNA of the CDR3: TGTGCCAGCTCACCCGAGGGACAGGGGATCTACGAGCAGTACTTC. Variable domain in full (rest from reference TRBV18 and TRBJ2-7): NAGVMQNPRHLVRRRGQEARLRCSPMKGHSHVYWYRQLPEEGLKFMVYLQKENIIDESGMPKERFSAEFPKEGPSILRIQQVVRGDSAAYFCASSPEGQGIYEQYFGPGTRLTVT.

V usage is TRBV6-6 and J usage is TRBJ1-6; no definite D call. Germline assignment: CDR1 MNHNY and CDR2 SVGAGI (reference sequence). V gave up 6 bases and J gave up 7 bases, with 13 bases separating them. The length of the CDR3 is 14 residues. The CDR3 protein is CASRAREGNSPLHF. In DNA, the CDR3 is TGTGCCAGCAGAGCCCGGGAGGGCAATTCACCCCTCCACTTT.

This clone was found once. The chain employs TRBV15 and TRBJ2-7, with D tentatively TRBD1 (6 bases). Germline V gives CDR1 LNHNV, CDR2 YYDKDF (reference sequence). The CDR3 loop spans 16 amino acids. Trimming took 0 bases from V and 7 from J, leaving 19 bases between them. The CDR3 DNA reads as TGTGCCACCAGCAGAGATTTGGGGGCAGATTTACGAGAGCAGTACTTC. Amino acids: CATSRDLGADLREQYF.

The gene calls are TRBV14 and TRBJ1-4, with 7 bases identical to TRBD1. The CDR3 contains 15 residues. Per the germline V gene, CDR1 is SGHDN and CDR2 is FVKESK. Germline trimming cut 4 bases from V and 3 bases from J; bases unmatched to any gene: 5. The CDR3 DNA reads TGTGCCAGCAGCCTGCGGGACAGTCCTAATGAAAAACTGTTTTTT. Amino acid sequence: CASSLRDSPNEKLFF.

The rearrangement joins TRBV19 to TRBJ2-5; a possible D gene is TRBD2 (6 bases). The CDR3 runs 16 residues. V lost 3 bases to trimming and J lost 1 base, with 15 bases between them. The germline V gene has CDR1 LNHDA and CDR2 SQIVND (reference sequence). CDR3 loop: CASSMGVWGVQETQYF. The CDR3, as DNA: TGTGCCAGTAGTATGGGGGTGTGGGGGGTCCAAGAGACCCAGTACTTC.

This chain connects TRBV25-1 to TRBJ2-7; D gene ambiguous. V was cut by 5 bases and J by 3 bases, with 11 bases left in between. Per the germline V gene, CDR1 is MGHDK and CDR2 is SYGVNS. The CDR3 is 13 amino acids. DNA for the CDR3: TGTGCCAGCAGTCGCGGCACTGGCTACGAGCAGTACTTC. This gives the protein CASSRGTGYEQYF.

This clone was seen more than once but under ten times. The gene calls are TRBV18 and TRBJ1-1; D gene ambiguous. Germline V gives CDR1 KGHSH, CDR2 LQKENI. The ends were cut back, 3 bases at V and 0 bases at J, with 8 bases in the middle. CDR3 length: 14 amino acids. CDR3 protein: CASSPNSLNTEAFF. The CDR3 DNA reads TGTGCCAGCTCACCGAACAGTTTGAACACTGAAGCTTTCTTT. The full variable domain, in which reference TRBV18 and TRBJ1-1 provide the parts outside the CDR3, is NAGVMQNPRHLVRRRGQEARLRCSPMKGHSHVYWYRQLPEEGLKFMVYLQKENIIDESGMPKERFSAEFPKEGPSILRIQQVVRGDSAAYFCASSPNSLNTEAFFGQGTRLTVV.

V usage is TRBV19 and J usage is TRBJ1-1; unclear D gene. In germline, CDR1 is LNHDA, CDR2 SQIVND (reference sequence). Trimming removed 5 bases at V and 1 base at J, with 8 bases between. The CDR3 has 13 amino acids. The CDR3 sequence: CASSPRENTEAFF. As DNA, the CDR3 is TGTGCCAGTAGTCCTCGGGAGAACACTGAAGCTTTCTTT.

This clone was picked up one time. The J gene is TRBJ1-2, the V gene TRBV6-5; D unclear. The CDR3 totals 12 residues. V shed 6 bases and J shed 2 bases, with 7 bases lying between them. Per the germline V gene, CDR1 is MNHEY and CDR2 is SVGAGI. The CDR3 spells CASRPQNYGYTF. The CDR3 nucleotides read TGTGCCAGCAGACCCCAGAACTATGGCTACACCTTC.

The chain has TRBV7-2 and TRBJ2-7, with TRBD2 identical over 8 bases. Trimming at V came to 1 base and at J to 6 bases, leaving 8 bases not matched to a gene. CDR1 and CDR2 from the germline V gene are SGHTA and FQGNSA. This CDR3 spans 15 amino acids. CDR3: CASSLEAGARREQYF. The CDR3 DNA sequence: TGTGCCAGCAGCTTAGAAGCGGGGGCCCGTCGCGAGCAGTACTTC.

This chain joins TRBV30 and TRBJ1-6; no firm D call. V was cut by 2 bases and J by 7 bases, with 15 bases left in between. Germline CDR1 is GTSNPN and CDR2 is SVGIG (reference sequence). The length of the CDR3 is 15 residues. The CDR3: CAWSIAGSSNSPLHF. CDR3 nucleotide sequence: TGTGCCTGGAGTATCGCCGGTTCTAGCAATTCACCCCTCCACTTT.